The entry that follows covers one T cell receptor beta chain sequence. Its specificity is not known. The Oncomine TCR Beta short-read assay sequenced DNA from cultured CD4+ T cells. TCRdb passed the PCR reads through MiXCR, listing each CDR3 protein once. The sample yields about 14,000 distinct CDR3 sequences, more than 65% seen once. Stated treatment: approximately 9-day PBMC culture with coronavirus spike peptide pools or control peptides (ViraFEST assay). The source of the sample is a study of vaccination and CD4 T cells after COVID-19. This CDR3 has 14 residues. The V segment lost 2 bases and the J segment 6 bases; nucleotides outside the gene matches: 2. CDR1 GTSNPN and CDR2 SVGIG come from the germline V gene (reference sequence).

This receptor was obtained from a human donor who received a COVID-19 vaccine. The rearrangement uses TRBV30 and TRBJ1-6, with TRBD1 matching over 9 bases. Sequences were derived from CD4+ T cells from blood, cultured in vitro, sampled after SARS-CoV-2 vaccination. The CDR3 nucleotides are TGTGCCTGGAGTACAGGGGGCTTTAATTCACCCCTCCACTTT. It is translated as CAWSTGGFNSPLHF. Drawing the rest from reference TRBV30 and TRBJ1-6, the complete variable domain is SQTIHQWPATLVQPVGSPLSLECTVEGTSNPNLYWYRQAAGRGLQLLFYSVGIGQISSEVPQNLSASRPQDRQFILSSKKLLLSDSGFYLCAWSTGGFNSPLHFGNGTRLTVT.